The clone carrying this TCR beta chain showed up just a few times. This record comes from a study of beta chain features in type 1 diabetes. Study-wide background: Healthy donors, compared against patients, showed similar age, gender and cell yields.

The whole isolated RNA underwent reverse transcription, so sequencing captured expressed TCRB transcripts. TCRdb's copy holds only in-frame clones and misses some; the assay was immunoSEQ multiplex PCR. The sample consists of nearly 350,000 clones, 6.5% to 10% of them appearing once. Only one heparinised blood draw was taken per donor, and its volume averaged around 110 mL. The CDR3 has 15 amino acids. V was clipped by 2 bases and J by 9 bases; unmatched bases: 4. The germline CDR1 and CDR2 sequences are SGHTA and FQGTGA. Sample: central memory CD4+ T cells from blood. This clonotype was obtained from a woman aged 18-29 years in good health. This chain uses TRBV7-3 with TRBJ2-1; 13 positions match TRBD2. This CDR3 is CASSLGLAGVSEQFF. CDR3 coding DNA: TGTGCCAGCAGCTTAGGACTAGCGGGAGTCAGTGAGCAGTTCTTC.